This TCR beta chain was observed in a study of cytomegalovirus exposure and HLA in healthy donors. Primers for the PCR totalled 60 Vbeta and 13 Jbeta. The protocol was immunoSEQ multiplex PCR, while the TCRdb copy is restricted to in-frame clones and leaves out a portion. In all, the sample yields about 110,000 clones. Germline loops: CDR1 MNHEY, CDR2 SVGAGI. The J segment lost 3 bases and the V segment lost 4 bases, leaving 9 bases of the junction unmatched. The CDR3 loop spans 15 amino acids. The chain combines TRBV6-5 with TRBJ2-7; 7 nucleotides match TRBD1. The specimen was PBMCs. The receptor comes from a man aged 45-65 years in good health and CMV-seronegative. In nucleotides, the CDR3 is TGTGCCAGCAGTTTGGGGACAGACCCATTCTACGAGCAGTACTTC. Encoded protein: CASSLGTDPFYEQYF.